This TCR beta chain was observed in a study of blood T cell repertoires in COVID-19. About the study: Material from acute and convalescent COVID-19 was sourced from the United States, Italy and Spain. PBMCs, B-cell-depleted T cells, or T cells provided the cDNA or gDNA that made up the material.

The CDR3 is 15 amino acids. CDR1 LNHDA and CDR2 SQIVND come from the germline V gene (reference sequence). J lost 7 bases, V lost 5 bases, and 6 bases had no gene match. As handled by the study authors: Estimation of nucleated cell counts was performed using reference gene primer amplification. Here immunoSEQ multiplex PCR was the method, and the copy in TCRdb shows in-frame clones only, minus some. The D gene and trimming were derived from the DNA, and the V and J assignments and clone size from that table. This sample has around 150,000 clones; about 90% occur once, and the top ten carry 2% to 3%. This clone was recorded a few times.

The sequencing sample was made of peripheral blood. The chain links TRBV19 to TRBJ1-5; 12 nucleotides agree with TRBD1. The receptor was derived from a man aged 50-60 years with active COVID-19. CDR3 sequence: CASSGDRGHGQPQHF. As DNA, the CDR3 is TGTGCCAGTAGTGGGGACAGGGGGCATGGGCAGCCCCAGCATTTT.